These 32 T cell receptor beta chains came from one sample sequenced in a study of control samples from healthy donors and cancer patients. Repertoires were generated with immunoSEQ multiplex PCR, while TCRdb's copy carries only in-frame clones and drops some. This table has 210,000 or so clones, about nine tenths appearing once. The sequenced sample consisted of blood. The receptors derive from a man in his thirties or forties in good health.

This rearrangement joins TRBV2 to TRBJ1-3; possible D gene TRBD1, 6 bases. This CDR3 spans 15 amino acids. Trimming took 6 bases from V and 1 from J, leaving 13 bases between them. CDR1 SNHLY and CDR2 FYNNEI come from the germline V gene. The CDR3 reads CASRITGTSGNTIYF. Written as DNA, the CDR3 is TGTGCCAGCAGAATAACAGGGACTTCTGGAAACACCATATATTTT.

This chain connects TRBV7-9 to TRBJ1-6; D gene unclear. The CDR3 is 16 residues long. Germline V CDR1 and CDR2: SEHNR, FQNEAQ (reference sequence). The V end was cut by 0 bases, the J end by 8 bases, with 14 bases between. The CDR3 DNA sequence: TGTGCCAGCAGCTTAGCTCCGATCTACGGGGATTCACCCCTCCACTTT. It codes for CASSLAPIYGDSPLHF.

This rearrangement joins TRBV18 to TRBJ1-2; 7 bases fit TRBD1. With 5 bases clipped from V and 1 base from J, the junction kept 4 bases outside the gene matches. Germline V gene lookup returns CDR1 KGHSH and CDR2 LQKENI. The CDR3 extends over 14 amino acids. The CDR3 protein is CASSKGQRNYGYTF. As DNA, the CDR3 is TGTGCCAGCTCAAAGGGACAGCGTAACTATGGCTACACCTTC.

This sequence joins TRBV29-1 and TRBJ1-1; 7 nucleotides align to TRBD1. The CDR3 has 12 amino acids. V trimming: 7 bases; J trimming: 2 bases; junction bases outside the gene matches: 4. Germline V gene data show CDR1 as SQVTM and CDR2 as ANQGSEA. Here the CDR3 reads CSARQGNTEAFF. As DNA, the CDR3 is TGCAGCGCTCGACAGGGCAACACTGAAGCTTTCTTT.

The CDR3 nucleotides are TGTGCCAGCAGCCAAGATCGGCAGTCGGTCTATGGCTACACCTTC. Protein: CASSQDRQSVYGYTF. V usage is TRBV3-1 (or the pseudogene TRBV3-2) and J usage is TRBJ1-2; D is undetermined. CDR3 size: 15 residues. Looked up from germline, CDR1 is LGHDT and CDR2 is YNNKEL (reference sequence). V gave up 0 bases and J gave up 4 bases, with 12 bases separating them.

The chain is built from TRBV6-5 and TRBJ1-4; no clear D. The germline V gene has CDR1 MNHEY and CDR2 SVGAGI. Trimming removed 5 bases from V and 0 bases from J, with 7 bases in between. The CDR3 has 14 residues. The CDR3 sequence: CASSPLPTNEKLFF. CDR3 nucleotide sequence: TGTGCCAGCAGTCCCTTACCAACTAATGAAAAACTGTTTTTT.

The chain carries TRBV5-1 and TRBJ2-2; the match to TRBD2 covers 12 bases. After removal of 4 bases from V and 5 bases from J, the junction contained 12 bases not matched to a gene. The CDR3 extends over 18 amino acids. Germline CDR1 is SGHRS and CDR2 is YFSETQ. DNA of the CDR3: TGCGCCAGCAGCCCAGCGGCTAGCGGGGGGGCGCGGACCGGGGAGCTGTTTTTT. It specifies CASSPAASGGARTGELFF.

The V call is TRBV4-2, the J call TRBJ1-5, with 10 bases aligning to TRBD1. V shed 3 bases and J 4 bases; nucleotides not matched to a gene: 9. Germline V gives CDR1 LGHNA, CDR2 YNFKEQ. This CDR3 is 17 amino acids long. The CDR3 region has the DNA TGTGCCAGCAGCCACCGGGGGGGACAGGGGCTAAATCAGCCCCAGCATTTT. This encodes CASSHRGGQGLNQPQHF.

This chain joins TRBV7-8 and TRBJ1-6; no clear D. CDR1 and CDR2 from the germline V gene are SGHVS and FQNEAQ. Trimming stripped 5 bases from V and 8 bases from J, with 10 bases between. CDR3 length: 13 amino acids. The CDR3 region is CASSPGQYSPLHF. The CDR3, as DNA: TGTGCCAGCAGCCCTGGGCAGTATTCACCCCTCCACTTT.

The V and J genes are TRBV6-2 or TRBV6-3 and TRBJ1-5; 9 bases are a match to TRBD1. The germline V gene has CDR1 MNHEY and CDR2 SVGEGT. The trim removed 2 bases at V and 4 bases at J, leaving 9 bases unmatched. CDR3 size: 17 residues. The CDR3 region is CASSYGYRDRENQPQHF. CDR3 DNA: TGTGCCAGCAGTTACGGGTACCGGGACAGGGAAAATCAGCCCCAGCATTTT.

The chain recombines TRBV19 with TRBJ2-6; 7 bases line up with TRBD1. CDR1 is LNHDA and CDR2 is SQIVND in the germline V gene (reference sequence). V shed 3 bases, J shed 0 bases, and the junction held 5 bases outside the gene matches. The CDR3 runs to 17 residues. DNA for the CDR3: TGTGCCAGTAGTATGGGGACAGTCCCCTCTGGGGCCAACGTCCTGACTTTC. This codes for CASSMGTVPSGANVLTF. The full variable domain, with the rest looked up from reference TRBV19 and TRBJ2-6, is DGGITQSPKYLFRKEGQNVTLSCEQNLNHDAMYWYRQDPGQGLRLIYYSQIVNDFQKGDIAEGYSVSREKKESFPLTVTSAQKNPTAFYLCASSMGTVPSGANVLTFGAGSRLTVL.

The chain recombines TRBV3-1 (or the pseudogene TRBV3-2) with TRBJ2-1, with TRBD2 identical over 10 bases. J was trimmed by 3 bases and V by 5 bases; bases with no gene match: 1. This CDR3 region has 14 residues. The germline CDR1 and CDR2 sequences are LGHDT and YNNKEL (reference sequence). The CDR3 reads CASSGTSVYNEQFF. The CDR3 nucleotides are TGTGCCAGCAGCGGGACTAGCGTCTACAATGAGCAGTTCTTC.

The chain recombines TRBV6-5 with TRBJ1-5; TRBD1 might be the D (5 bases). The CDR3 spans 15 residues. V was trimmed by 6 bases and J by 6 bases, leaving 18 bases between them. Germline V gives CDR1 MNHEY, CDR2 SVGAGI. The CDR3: CASSPSGRESQPQHF. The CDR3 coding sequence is TGTGCCAGCAGCCCCTCGGGACGGGAGAGTCAGCCCCAGCATTTT.

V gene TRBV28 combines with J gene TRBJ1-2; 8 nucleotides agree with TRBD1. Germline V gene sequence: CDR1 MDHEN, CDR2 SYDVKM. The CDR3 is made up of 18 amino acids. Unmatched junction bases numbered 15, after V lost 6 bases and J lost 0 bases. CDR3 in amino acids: CASSPRGQGGGANYGYTF. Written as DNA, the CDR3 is TGTGCCAGCAGCCCCCGTGGACAGGGAGGGGGAGCTAACTATGGCTACACCTTC.

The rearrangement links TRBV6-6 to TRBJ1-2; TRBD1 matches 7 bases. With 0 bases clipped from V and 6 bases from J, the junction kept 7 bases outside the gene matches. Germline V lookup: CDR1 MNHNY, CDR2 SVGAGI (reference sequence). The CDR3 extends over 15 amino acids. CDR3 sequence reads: CASSYSAATGNGYTF. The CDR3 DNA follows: TGTGCCAGCAGTTACTCTGCCGCGACAGGGAATGGCTACACCTTC.

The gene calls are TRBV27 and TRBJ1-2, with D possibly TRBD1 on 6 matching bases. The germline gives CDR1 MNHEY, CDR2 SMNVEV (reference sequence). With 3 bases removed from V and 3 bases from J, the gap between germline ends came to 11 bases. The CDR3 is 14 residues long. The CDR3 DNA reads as TGTGCCAGCAGTTTTGCAGGGGCACACTATGGCTACACCTTC. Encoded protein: CASSFAGAHYGYTF.

The CDR3: CASSKDLDGNNSPLHF. In DNA, the CDR3 is TGTGCCAGCAGCAAAGATCTGGACGGGAATAATTCACCCCTCCACTTT. V gene TRBV21-1 combines with J gene TRBJ1-6. TRBV21-1 is a known pseudogene. This CDR3 region has 16 residues.

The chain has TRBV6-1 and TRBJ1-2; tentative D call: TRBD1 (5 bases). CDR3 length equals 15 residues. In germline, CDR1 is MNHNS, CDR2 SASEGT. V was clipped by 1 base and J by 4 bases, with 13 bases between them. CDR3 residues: CASSEGEGAGYGYTF. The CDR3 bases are TGTGCCAGCAGTGAAGGAGAAGGGGCGGGCTATGGCTACACCTTC.

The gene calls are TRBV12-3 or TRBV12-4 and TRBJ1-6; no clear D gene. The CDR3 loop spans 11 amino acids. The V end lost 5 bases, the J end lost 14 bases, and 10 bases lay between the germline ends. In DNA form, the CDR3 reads TGTGCCAGCAGTCGACACGGAGCCCTCCACTTT. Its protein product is CASSRHGALHF.

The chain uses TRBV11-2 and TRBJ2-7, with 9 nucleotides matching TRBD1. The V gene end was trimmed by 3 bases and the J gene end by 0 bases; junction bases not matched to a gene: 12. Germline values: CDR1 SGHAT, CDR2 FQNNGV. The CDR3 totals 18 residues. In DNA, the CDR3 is TGTGCCAGCAGCTTTGGGACAGGGAAGAGTGGCTACTCCTACGAGCAGTACTTC. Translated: CASSFGTGKSGYSYEQYF.

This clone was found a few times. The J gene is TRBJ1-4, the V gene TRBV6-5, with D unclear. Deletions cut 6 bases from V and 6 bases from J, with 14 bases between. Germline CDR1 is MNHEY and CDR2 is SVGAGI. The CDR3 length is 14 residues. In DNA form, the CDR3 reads TGTGCCAGCAGAGACTCAGGATGGGATGAAAAACTGTTTTTT. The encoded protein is CASRDSGWDEKLFF.

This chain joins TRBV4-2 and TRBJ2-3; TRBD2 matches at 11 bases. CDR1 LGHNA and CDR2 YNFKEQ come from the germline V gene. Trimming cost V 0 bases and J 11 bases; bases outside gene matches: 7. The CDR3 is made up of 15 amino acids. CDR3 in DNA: TGTGCCAGCAGCCAAGAAGGGACTAGCGGATCTCGGCAGTATTTT. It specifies CASSQEGTSGSRQYF.

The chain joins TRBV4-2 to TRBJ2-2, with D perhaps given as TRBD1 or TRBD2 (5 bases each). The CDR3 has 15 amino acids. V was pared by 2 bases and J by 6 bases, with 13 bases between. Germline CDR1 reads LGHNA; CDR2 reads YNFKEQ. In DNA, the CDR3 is TGTGCCAGCAGCCAAAGTAGGGGAGTCGCCGGGGAGCTGTTTTTT. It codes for CASSQSRGVAGELFF.

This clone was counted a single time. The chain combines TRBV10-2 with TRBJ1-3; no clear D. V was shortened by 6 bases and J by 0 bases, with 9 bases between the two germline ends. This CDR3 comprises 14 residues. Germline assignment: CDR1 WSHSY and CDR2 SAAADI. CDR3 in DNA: TGCGCCAGCAGGGCACGGGACTCTGGAAACACCATATATTTT. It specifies CASRARDSGNTIYF.

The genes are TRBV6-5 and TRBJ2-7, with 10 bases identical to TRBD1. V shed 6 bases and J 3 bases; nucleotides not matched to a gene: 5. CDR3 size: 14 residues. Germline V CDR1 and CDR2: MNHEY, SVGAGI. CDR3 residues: CASSSDRGNYEQYF. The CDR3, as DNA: TGTGCCAGCAGCTCGGACAGGGGGAACTACGAGCAGTACTTC.

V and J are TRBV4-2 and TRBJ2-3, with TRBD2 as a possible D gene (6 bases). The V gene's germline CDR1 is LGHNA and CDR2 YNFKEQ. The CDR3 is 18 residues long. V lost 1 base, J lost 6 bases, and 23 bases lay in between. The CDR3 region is CASSQAMATSIRVDTQYF. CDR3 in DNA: TGTGCCAGCAGCCAAGCAATGGCTACTAGCATTAGGGTGGATACGCAGTATTTT.

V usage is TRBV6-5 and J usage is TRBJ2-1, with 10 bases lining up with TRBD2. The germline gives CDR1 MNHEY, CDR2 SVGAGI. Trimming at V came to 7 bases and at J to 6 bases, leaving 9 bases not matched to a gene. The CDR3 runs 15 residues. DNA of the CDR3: TGTGCCAGCATTATGAGTAGCGGGGGGCCCAATGAGCAGTTCTTC. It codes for CASIMSSGGPNEQFF.

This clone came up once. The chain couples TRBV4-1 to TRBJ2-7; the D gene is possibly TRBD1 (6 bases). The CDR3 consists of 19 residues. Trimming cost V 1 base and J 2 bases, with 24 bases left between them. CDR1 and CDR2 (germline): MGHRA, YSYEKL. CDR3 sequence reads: CASSQAPDSAGSMPYEQYF. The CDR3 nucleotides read TGCGCCAGCAGCCAAGCCCCGGACAGCGCGGGCTCCATGCCCTACGAGCAGTACTTC.

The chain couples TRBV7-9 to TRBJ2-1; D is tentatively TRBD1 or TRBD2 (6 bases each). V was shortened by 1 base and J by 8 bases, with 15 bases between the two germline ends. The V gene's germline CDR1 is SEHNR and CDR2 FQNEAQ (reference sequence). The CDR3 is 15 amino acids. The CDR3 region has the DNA TGTGCCAGCAGCTTAGTTAGCGGCCGGGGGCATGAGCAGTTCTTC. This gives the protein CASSLVSGRGHEQFF. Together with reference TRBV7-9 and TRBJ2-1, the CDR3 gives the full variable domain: DTGVSQNPRHKITKRGQNVTFRCDPISEHNRLYWYRQTLGQGPEFLTYFQNEAQLEKSRLLSDRFSAERPKGSFSTLEIQRTEQGDSAMYLCASSLVSGRGHEQFFGPGTRLTVL.

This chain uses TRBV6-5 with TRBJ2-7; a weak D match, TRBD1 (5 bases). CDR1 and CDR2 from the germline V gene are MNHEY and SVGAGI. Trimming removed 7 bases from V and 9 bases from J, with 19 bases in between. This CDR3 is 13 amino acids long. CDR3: CASTKIQGLRQYF. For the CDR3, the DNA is TGTGCCAGCACCAAAATCCAGGGTCTCAGGCAGTACTTC.

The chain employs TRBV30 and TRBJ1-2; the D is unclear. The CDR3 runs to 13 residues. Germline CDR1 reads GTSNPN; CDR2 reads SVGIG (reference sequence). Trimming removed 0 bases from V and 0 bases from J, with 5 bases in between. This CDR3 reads CAWSVQPNYGYTF. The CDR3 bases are TGTGCCTGGAGTGTACAGCCTAACTATGGCTACACCTTC. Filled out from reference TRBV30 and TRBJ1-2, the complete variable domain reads SQTIHQWPATLVQPVGSPLSLECTVEGTSNPNLYWYRQAAGRGLQLLFYSVGIGQISSEVPQNLSASRPQDRQFILSSKKLLLSDSGFYLCAWSVQPNYGYTFGSGTRLTVV.

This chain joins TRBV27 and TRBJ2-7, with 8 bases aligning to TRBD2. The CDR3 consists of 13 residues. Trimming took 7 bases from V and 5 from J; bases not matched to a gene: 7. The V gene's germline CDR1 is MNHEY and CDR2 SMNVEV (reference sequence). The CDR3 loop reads CASTPKRGNEQYF. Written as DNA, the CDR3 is TGTGCCAGCACCCCGAAGCGGGGGAACGAGCAGTACTTC.